The T cell receptor (beta chain) described here comes from a study of lymphopenia after photon versus proton radiotherapy. Overall study results and limits: Better survival with proton therapy was suggested as possible, not demonstrated. Relative stability marked proton patients; photon patients lost diversity and naive cells. Larger post-nadir TCR diversity loss correlated inversely with survival in deceased patients. After the lymphocyte nadir, photon-treated repertoires showed oligoclonal expansion, especially of CD8+ Temra cells.

Produced via immunoSEQ multiplex PCR; TCRdb's table is partial and in-frame only. The table shows 40,000 to 55,000 clones, with 92% occurring only once. As regards this clone: Its target is not known.

Trimming stripped 8 bases from V and 4 bases from J, with 9 bases between. Looked up from germline, CDR1 is SNHLY and CDR2 is FYNNEI. The length of the CDR3 is 12 residues. The sequencing here drew on peripheral blood, taken from a patient treated with photon-based radiotherapy. The V and J genes are TRBV2 and TRBJ1-5; the D is unclear. The clonotype comes from a woman between 40 and 55 years old with cholangiocarcinoma. The CDR3 loop is CASRHTNQPQHF. In DNA form, the CDR3 reads TGTGCCAGCCGACACACAAATCAGCCCCAGCATTTT.